This T cell receptor beta chain was identified during a study of T cells in Graves' hyperthyroidism and ophthalmopathy. Overall study findings and caveats: Through a model of 13 V-J features, ophthalmopathy was separated from stable hyperthyroidism. Most expanded thyroid clonotypes above 0.001 also appeared in blood.

Amplification targeted TCR beta CDR3 regions from RNA transcripts. The HTBI primer set served for first-round RT-PCR of the TCR CDR3. TCRdb ran MiXCR on the multiplex PCR reads and lists one entry per CDR3 protein. The sample carries 250,000 to 300,000 distinct CDR3 sequences, 13% to 15% recorded once. This sample holds PBMCs from approximately 10 ml fresh peripheral blood. V dropped 6 bases and J dropped 0; count of bases not matched to a gene: 11. This CDR3 is built from 16 residues. Germline values: CDR1 DFQATT, CDR2 SNEGSKA (reference sequence). This clonotype was counted at least ten times. Its target is unknown.

V usage is TRBV20-1 and J usage is TRBJ2-1; 7 bases map to TRBD2. This TCR was recovered from a woman aged 45 to 65 with Graves' hyperthyroidism that later progressed to Graves' ophthalmopathy. Sequencing was performed on blood. Here the CDR3 DNA reads TGCAGTGCAAGCTCCCGAGCGGGGAGCTCCTACAATGAGCAGTTCTTC. This translates into CSASSRAGSSYNEQFF.